This T cell receptor beta chain was identified during a study of blood T cell repertoires in COVID-19. Living in 24 US areas, the participants were between roughly 18 and 89 years of age. Researchers sorted participants into cohorts using their self-reported clinical history. The CDR3 totals 15 residues. Germline lookup yields CDR1 MNHEY and CDR2 SMNVEV (reference sequence). The V end lost 5 bases, the J end lost 4 bases, and 17 bases lay between the germline ends. Profiled with immunoSEQ multiplex PCR; TCRdb holds only in-frame clones, not every one. The top ten clones hold around 2.6% of a sample with about 220,000 clones, less than 90% of them seen once.

The sequence came from a woman aged 25 to 39 who had recovered from COVID-19. The chain uses TRBV27 and TRBJ1-1, with D perhaps matching TRBD1 (6 bases). The sample was PBMCs or T cells enriched from blood (not recorded which). The CDR3 spells CASSPTTGMGTEAFF. The CDR3 region has the DNA TGTGCCAGCAGTCCTACCACAGGGATGGGCACTGAAGCTTTCTTT.